This T cell receptor (beta chain) was recovered during a study of cytotoxic CD8 clonotypes in ibrutinib-treated CLL. About the study: The subjects consisted of roughly twelve relapsed/refractory and some 15 treatment-naive individuals, with some 17 IGHV unmutated. Study outcomes and limitations: Public clonotypes proved infrequent, and on treatment they shrank or remained steady.

Repertoires were generated with immunoSEQ multiplex PCR, while TCRdb's copy carries only in-frame clones and drops some. Of some 130,000 clones listed, 84% were seen once; the top ten hold roughly 3.3%. With respect to this clone: Its specificity is unknown.

With 0 bases removed from V and 1 base from J, the gap between germline ends came to 6 bases. The CDR3 contains 14 residues. Per germline, CDR1 SGDLS and CDR2 YYNGEE. Material: PBMCs, obtained after 24 months of ibrutinib treatment. The rearrangement uses TRBV9 and TRBJ2-3; D is ambiguous. The clonotype originates from a human donor with chronic lymphocytic leukemia. The CDR3 protein is CASSVDGGTDTQYF. The CDR3 coding sequence is TGTGCCAGCAGCGTAGACGGCGGCACAGATACGCAGTATTTT.